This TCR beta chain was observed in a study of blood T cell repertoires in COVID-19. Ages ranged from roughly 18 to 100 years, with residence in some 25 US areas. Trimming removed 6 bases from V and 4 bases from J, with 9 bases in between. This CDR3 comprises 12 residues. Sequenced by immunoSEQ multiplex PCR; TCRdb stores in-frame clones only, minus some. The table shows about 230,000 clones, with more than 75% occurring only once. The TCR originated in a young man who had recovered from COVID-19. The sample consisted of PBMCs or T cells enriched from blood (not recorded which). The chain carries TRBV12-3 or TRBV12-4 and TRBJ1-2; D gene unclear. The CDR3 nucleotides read TGTGCCAGCAGCTTTGGCCTCTATGGCTACACCTTC. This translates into CASSFGLYGYTF.